Below, 10 T cell receptor beta chains from the same sample are listed, as sequenced in a study of blood T cell repertoires in COVID-19. The protocol was immunoSEQ multiplex PCR, while the TCRdb copy is restricted to in-frame clones and leaves out a portion. The table lists over 250,000 clones, 83% of them singletons. Sequenced input: peripheral blood. The receptors come from a woman in her forties or fifties who had recovered from COVID-19.

This chain uses TRBV27 with TRBJ2-2, with 7 positions matching TRBD1. The germline V gene has CDR1 MNHEY and CDR2 SMNVEV (reference sequence). The CDR3 contains 15 residues. Trimming cost V 3 bases and J 1 base; bases outside gene matches: 2. The CDR3 loop is CASSLWDRNTGELFF. The CDR3 DNA is TGTGCCAGCAGTTTGTGGGACAGGAACACCGGGGAGCTGTTTTTT.

The V and J genes are TRBV19 and TRBJ1-2; D is ambiguous. The CDR3 has 11 residues. The V end lost 6 bases, the J end lost 6 bases, and 8 bases lay between the germline ends. The germline gives CDR1 LNHDA, CDR2 SQIVND (reference sequence). CDR3 sequence: CASRSGDGYTF. The DNA for the CDR3 is TGTGCCAGTAGATCGGGAGATGGCTACACCTTC.

This clone occurred a few times. This chain joins TRBV20-1 and TRBJ1-6; TRBD1 agrees at 9 bases. Unmatched junction bases numbered 1, after V lost 3 bases and J lost 7 bases. The CDR3 extends over 13 amino acids. The germline CDR1 and CDR2 sequences are DFQATT and SNEGSKA (reference sequence). This chain's CDR3 is CSASGQGNSPLHF. CDR3 DNA sequence: TGCAGTGCTAGTGGACAGGGGAATTCACCCCTCCACTTT.

This chain uses TRBV7-2 with TRBJ2-2; D may be TRBD2 (5 bases). This CDR3 contains 16 residues. CDR1 and CDR2 from the germline V gene are SGHTA and FQGNSA. Trimming took off 2 bases at V and 0 bases at J, with 10 bases between the two ends. CDR3 nucleotide sequence: TGTGCCAGCAGCTTACAAAGCGGTGCGAACACCGGGGAGCTGTTTTTT. Translation: CASSLQSGANTGELFF.

J is TRBJ2-3 and V is TRBV6-2 or TRBV6-3; D may be TRBD1 (7 bases). The CDR3 contains 14 residues. Trimming cost V 5 bases and J 5 bases, with 14 bases left between them. The germline CDR1 and CDR2 sequences are MNHEY and SVGEGT. CDR3 sequence (DNA): TGTGCCAGCAGTGACCACAGGGGAGGAGATACGCAGTATTTT. Residues: CASSDHRGGDTQYF.

This CDR3 reads CASSLSQGVSYEQYF. CDR3 coding DNA: TGTGCCAGCAGCTTATCTCAAGGGGTCTCCTACGAGCAGTACTTC. The V call is TRBV7-2, the J call TRBJ2-7, with TRBD1 as a possible D gene (5 bases). This CDR3 is built from 15 residues. The V end lost 2 bases, the J end lost 0 bases, and 11 bases lay between the germline ends. The germline V gene encodes CDR1 SGHTA and CDR2 FQGNSA.

The V call is TRBV5-1, the J call TRBJ2-7; 9 bases map to TRBD2. Germline V gene data show CDR1 as SGHRS and CDR2 as YFSETQ. Trimming cost V 0 bases and J 2 bases; bases outside gene matches: 9. This CDR3 is built from 17 residues. Written as DNA, the CDR3 is TGCGCCAGCAGCTTGGGGCCGACTAGCGGCACACCCTACGAGCAGTACTTC. Translation gives CASSLGPTSGTPYEQYF.

This clone was seen a single time. J is TRBJ2-7 and V is TRBV6-2 or TRBV6-3, with D possibly matching TRBD1 (5 bases). Per germline, CDR1 MNHEY and CDR2 SVGEGT. V lost 2 bases and J 5 bases, leaving 16 bases between the germline ends. The CDR3 is 15 amino acids. The chain's CDR3 is CASSYAGGQGDEQYF. The CDR3 nucleotides are TGTGCCAGCAGTTACGCAGGTGGCCAGGGCGACGAGCAGTACTTC.

This sequence joins TRBV7-9 and TRBJ2-2; possibly TRBD2 for D (5 bases). Germline CDR1 reads SEHNR; CDR2 reads FQNEAQ (reference sequence). The CDR3 runs to 17 residues. Trimming left V 1 base short and J 5 bases short, with 17 bases between. The CDR3 DNA follows: TGTGCCAGCAGCTTAGGATTCCGGACCCGGGGAACCGGGGAGCTGTTTTTT. Translated, it gives CASSLGFRTRGTGELFF.

This sequence joins TRBV19 and TRBJ2-7; 7 positions match TRBD1. The CDR3 has 16 amino acids. V dropped 9 bases and J dropped 7; count of bases not matched to a gene: 21. CDR1 is LNHDA and CDR2 is SQIVND in the germline V gene (reference sequence). CDR3 sequence: CASPRRKGGEVGEQYF. Written as DNA, the CDR3 is TGTGCCAGCCCCAGGAGAAAAGGGGGCGAAGTGGGAGAGCAGTACTTC.